A selection of T cell receptor beta chains follows, all from one sample in a study of beta chain features in type 1 diabetes. The method was immunoSEQ multiplex PCR; TCRdb's version includes in-frame clones alone and lacks a portion of them. Altogether over 600,000 clones are present, 9.5% to 15% being singletons, with the ten largest covering about 0.11%. The specimen was naive CD4+ T cells from blood. The origin of the receptors is a man aged 25-45 years with type 1 diabetes. The CDR3 runs from the conserved cysteine through the conserved F or W. The D gene is left open where the match is weak. Clone size is given for some rows only: seen once, a few or many times, or a class if the clone is expanded.

j_call v_call clone_size d_call cdr3_nt cdr3_aa
TRBJ1-5 TRBV6-6 . TRBD1 TGTGCCAGCAGGGGGGGACAGGGTAGCAATCAGCCCCAGCATTTT CASRGGQGSNQPQHF
TRBJ2-2 TRBV7-8 few . TGTGCCAGCAGCTCGGGACTCCCCGCGAACACCGGGGAGCTGTTTTTT CASSSGLPANTGELFF
TRBJ1-5 TRBV14 . . TGTGCCAGCAGCCCTGGACAGACAAATCAGCCCCAGCATTTT CASSPGQTNQPQHF
TRBJ2-3 TRBV11-3 few TRBD1 TGTGCCAGCAGCCCCTGGACAGGGTATTTT CASSPWTGYF
TRBJ1-2 TRBV13 few TRBD1 TGTGCCAGCAGCGACCGGACAGGGGTTGGCTACACCTTC CASSDRTGVGYTF
TRBJ2-6 TRBV29-1 few TRBD1 TGCAGCGCCGGGACAGCATTCTCTGGGGCCAACGTCCTGACTTTC CSAGTAFSGANVLTF
TRBJ1-4 TRBV30 . . TGTGCCTGGAGTGTACGTGGTCGGAACGGTAATGAAAAACTGTTTTTT CAWSVRGRNGNEKLFF
TRBJ2-3 TRBV9 . . TGTGCCAGCAGCCATCGTGTGGTCACAGATACGCAGTATTTT CASSHRVVTDTQYF
TRBJ2-3 TRBV19 few TRBD1 TGTGCCAGCGGGGACAGGGTCGGCACGCAGTATTTT CASGDRVGTQYF
TRBJ1-1 TRBV7-3 few . TGTGCCAGCAGCGAGGGTTCTTACACTGAAGCTTTCTTT CASSEGSYTEAFF
TRBJ1-1 TRBV7-2 few . TGTGCCAGCATGGCCGGGGGACTCCAGGACTCAGGAGCTTTCTTT CASMAGGLQDSGAFF
TRBJ1-1 TRBV5-6 few . TGTGCCAGCAGTTTAAATACTGAAGCTTTCTTT CASSLNTEAFF
TRBJ2-5 TRBV7-2 . . TGTGCCAGCAGCTATAACAGCGAAGAGACCCAGTACTTC CASSYNSEETQYF
TRBJ1-4 TRBV15 few . TGTGCCACCAGCAGCCACCCCAGGACGGCAACTAATGAAAAACTGTTTTTT CATSSHPRTATNEKLFF
TRBJ2-1 TRBV6-6 . . TGTGCCAGCAGTCTTCGGGCCGCAGTCGGTGAGCAGTTCTTC CASSLRAAVGEQFF
TRBJ1-5 TRBV7-9 few . TGTGCCAGCAGCCCCCAGGGAGGGGACAATCAGCCCCAGCATTTT CASSPQGGDNQPQHF
TRBJ1-5 TRBV9 few . TGTGCCAGCAGCGTAGATCTCAATCAGCCCCAGCATTTT CASSVDLNQPQHF
TRBJ2-3 TRBV7-9 . . TGTGCCAGCACCCTTTATATGGGCACAGATACGCAGTATTTT CASTLYMGTDTQYF
TRBJ2-3 TRBV4-2 few TRBD1 TGTGCCAGCAGCCAAGGACAGGGAGGCACAGATACGCAGTATTTT CASSQGQGGTDTQYF
TRBJ1-1 TRBV29-1 . . TGCAGCGTTTATAACAGAGCCCAAGGGACTGAAGCTTTCTTT CSVYNRAQGTEAFF
TRBJ1-1 TRBV11-3 . . TGTGCCAGCACAGGACTCATGAACACTGAAGCTTTCTTT CASTGLMNTEAFF